The 4 T cell receptor beta chains below come from one sample, sequenced in a study of T cell responses to AZD1222 COVID-19 vaccine. Repertoires were generated with immunoSEQ multiplex PCR, while TCRdb's copy carries only in-frame clones and drops some. The table records about 160,000 clones, about 90% of them present only once. The sequencing here drew on peripheral blood, taken on day 0 of AZD1222 vaccination. The receptors derive from an adult in good health.

This chain links TRBV4-1 with TRBJ1-5; tentatively, D is TRBD1 (5 bases). CDR1 and CDR2 from the germline V gene are MGHRA and YSYEKL. Between the trimmed V and J ends, which lost 0 bases and 3 bases, there was a span of 12 bases. The CDR3 sequence is 16 residues long. For the CDR3, the DNA is TGCGCCAGCAGCCAAGAAACAGGAACCTCCAATCAGCCCCAGCATTTT. This translates into CASSQETGTSNQPQHF.

V usage is TRBV27 and J usage is TRBJ2-3, with D unclear. CDR1 is MNHEY and CDR2 is SMNVEV in the germline V gene (reference sequence). V lost 7 bases, J lost 3 bases, and 11 bases lay in between. This CDR3 has 13 residues. The DNA of the CDR3 is TGTGCCAGCAAAAATATAGGGACAGATACGCAGTATTTT. Protein sequence: CASKNIGTDTQYF.

The count of this clone is one. J is TRBJ2-2 and V is TRBV30; D uncertain. V dropped 3 bases and J dropped 5 bases, with 7 bases sitting between them. CDR3 size: 12 residues. Germline CDR1 is GTSNPN and CDR2 is SVGIG (reference sequence). CDR3 in DNA: TGTGCCTGGAGAGAAGGGACCGGGGAGCTGTTTTTT. Amino acid sequence: CAWREGTGELFF.

J is TRBJ2-1 and V is TRBV29-1; a weak D match, TRBD1 (7 bases). Per the germline V gene, CDR1 is SQVTM and CDR2 is ANQGSEA. Trimming cost V 2 bases and J 8 bases, with 22 bases left between them. The CDR3 is 16 amino acids. The CDR3 is CSVETGLTSGGHEQFF. DNA of the CDR3: TGCAGCGTTGAAACGGGGCTAACTTCAGGGGGGCATGAGCAGTTCTTC.